Below are 15 T cell receptor beta chains sequenced from a single sample in a study of PD-1 blockade in classical Hodgkin lymphoma. Measured with immunoSEQ multiplex PCR; TCRdb has only the in-frame clones, and not every one. The sample has 8,500 to 14,000 clones, approximately 84% seen once. Every one of the patients relapsed after autologous stem cell transplantation (brentuximab vedotin exposure was variable). The source material was peripheral blood mononuclear cells (PBMCs), sampled before the second cycle of nivolumab. Receptors originate from a human donor with classical Hodgkin lymphoma.

The rearrangement uses TRBV2 and TRBJ2-1; no definite D call. From germline, CDR1 is SNHLY and CDR2 FYNNEI. The V end was cut by 3 bases, the J end by 0 bases, with 9 bases between. The CDR3 is 15 residues long. DNA of the CDR3: TGTGCCAGCAGTGATGACGGAAGCTCCTACAATGAGCAGTTCTTC. Translated: CASSDDGSSYNEQFF.

This chain connects TRBV7-7 to TRBJ2-3, with 7 bases identical to TRBD2. The ends lost 1 base at V and 0 bases at J; junction bases unmatched: 1. Germline CDR1 SSHAT, CDR2 FNYEAQ (reference sequence). The CDR3 spans 15 residues. The CDR3 loop reads CASSLGLASTDTQYF. The CDR3 DNA reads as TGTGCCAGCAGCTTAGGACTAGCTAGCACAGATACGCAGTATTTT.

This rearrangement joins TRBV6-5 to TRBJ2-7; 7 nucleotides align to TRBD2. Unmatched junction bases numbered 8, after V lost 0 bases and J lost 3 bases. From germline, CDR1 is MNHEY and CDR2 SVGAGI. This CDR3 has 16 residues. In DNA form, the CDR3 reads TGTGCCAGCAGTTACTCGAGCGCGGGAGAAGTCTACGAGCAGTACTTC. This codes for CASSYSSAGEVYEQYF.

The chain carries TRBV5-1 and TRBJ2-2; D is perhaps TRBD2 (6 bases). The CDR3 length is 14 residues. Trimming removed 7 bases from V and 6 bases from J, with 16 bases in between. Germline V gives CDR1 SGHRS, CDR2 YFSETQ. The DNA of the CDR3 is TGCGCCAGCCTTCCGACGGCGGGATCCGGGGAGCTGTTTTTT. Its protein product is CASLPTAGSGELFF. Based on the CDR3 plus reference TRBV5-1 and TRBJ2-2, the full variable domain is KAGVTQTPRYLIKTRGQQVTLSCSPISGHRSVSWYQQTPGQGLQFLFEYFSETQRNKGNFPGRFSGRQFSNSRSEMNVSTLELGDSALYLCASLPTAGSGELFFGEGSRLTVL.

The chain carries TRBV5-4 and TRBJ1-1, with a tentative D call TRBD1 (5 bases). V gave up 6 bases and J gave up 2 bases, with 17 bases separating them. In germline, CDR1 is SGHNT, CDR2 YYREEE (reference sequence). This CDR3 is 15 amino acids long. The CDR3 DNA follows: TGTGCCAGCAACTGGATCGGGGCCTTAAACACTGAAGCTTTCTTT. Translation gives CASNWIGALNTEAFF.

V usage is TRBV5-1 and J usage is TRBJ2-3; 8 bases line up with TRBD1. Germline V gene data show CDR1 as SGHRS and CDR2 as YFSETQ. Trimming took 2 bases from V and 3 from J; bases not matched to a gene: 2. CDR3 length: 14 residues. This CDR3 reads CASSLQGGTDTQYF. CDR3 DNA sequence: TGCGCCAGCAGCTTACAGGGGGGTACAGATACGCAGTATTTT.

The chain recombines TRBV5-4 with TRBJ2-3, with D unclear. Germline-derived CDR1 and CDR2 are SGHNT and YYREEE (reference sequence). This CDR3 region has 19 residues. V lost 3 bases, J lost 0 bases, and 23 bases lay in between. CDR3 in DNA: TGTGCCAGCAGCTACAAATTAGGTACCGTTATTACTAGCACAGATACGCAGTATTTT. The encoded protein is CASSYKLGTVITSTDTQYF.

The V and J genes are TRBV5-4 and TRBJ2-1; D is unclear. CDR1 is SGHNT, CDR2 YYREEE, per germline (reference sequence). The CDR3 contains 15 residues. The V end lost 4 bases, the J end lost 1 base, and 12 bases lay between the germline ends. The CDR3 spells CASSPPIMSYNEQFF. The CDR3 region has the DNA TGTGCCAGCAGCCCCCCCATAATGTCCTACAATGAGCAGTTCTTC. Full variable domain (rest looked up from reference TRBV5-4 and TRBJ2-1): ETGVTQSPTHLIKTRGQQVTLRCSSQSGHNTVSWYQQALGQGPQFIFQYYREEENGRGNFPPRFSGLQFPNYSSELNVNALELDDSALYLCASSPPIMSYNEQFFGPGTRLTVL.

The rearrangement links TRBV4-2 to TRBJ2-7, with D tentatively TRBD2 (6 bases). Trimming left V 2 bases short and J 7 bases short, with 18 bases between. CDR1 LGHNA and CDR2 YNFKEQ come from the germline V gene. This CDR3 is 15 amino acids long. The CDR3 protein is CASSQRDALGREQYF. The CDR3, as DNA: TGTGCCAGCAGCCAAAGGGACGCCCTTGGGAGGGAGCAGTACTTC.

V and J are TRBV4-2 and TRBJ2-5, with 8 bases that match TRBD2. Germline values: CDR1 LGHNA, CDR2 YNFKEQ. CDR3 size: 14 residues. Germline trimming cut 1 base from V and 4 bases from J; bases unmatched to any gene: 2. The chain's CDR3 is CASSQVTSGETQYF. DNA of the CDR3: TGTGCCAGCAGCCAAGTTACTAGCGGAGAGACCCAGTACTTC.

This rearrangement joins TRBV7-2 to TRBJ2-2; D is ambiguous. Germline CDR1 SGHTA, CDR2 FQGNSA. The CDR3 is 14 residues long. V lost 7 bases, J lost 8 bases, and 17 bases lay in between. CDR3 amino acids: CASTVSPATGELFF. For the CDR3, the DNA is TGTGCCAGCACCGTATCCCCGGCCACTGGGGAGCTGTTTTTT.

V is TRBV18 and J is TRBJ2-3; D not resolved. V was shortened by 4 bases and J by 4 bases, with 6 bases between the two germline ends. This CDR3 comprises 12 residues. Germline CDR1 and CDR2: KGHSH and LQKENI. The CDR3 DNA reads as TGTGCCAGCTCACTAGCCCCAGATACGCAGTATTTT. It specifies CASSLAPDTQYF.

The V gene is TRBV27, the J gene TRBJ1-2, with a weak D call TRBD1 (6 bases). Germline loops: CDR1 MNHEY, CDR2 SMNVEV (reference sequence). This CDR3 has 17 residues. Trimming left V 4 bases short and J 2 bases short, with 20 bases between. The chain's CDR3 is CASSSSFPGRGNYGYTF. CDR3 DNA: TGTGCCAGCAGTTCCTCATTCCCCGGGAGGGGGAACTATGGCTACACCTTC.

V gene TRBV27 combines with J gene TRBJ1-1; D possibly corresponds to TRBD1 (6 bases). The germline gives CDR1 MNHEY, CDR2 SMNVEV (reference sequence). V lost 1 base and J 0 bases, leaving 6 bases between the germline ends. The CDR3 is 14 residues long. CDR3 nucleotide sequence: TGTGCCAGCAGTTTATACAGGGTGAACACTGAAGCTTTCTTT. It encodes CASSLYRVNTEAFF.

The rearrangement joins TRBV9 to TRBJ2-4, with 7 bases aligning to TRBD1. The CDR3 runs 14 residues. V was pared by 4 bases and J by 8 bases, with 9 bases of the junction left unmatched. The germline V gene encodes CDR1 SGDLS and CDR2 YYNGEE. The CDR3 protein is CASSPRTGVDIQYF. The CDR3 region has the DNA TGTGCCAGCAGCCCCAGGACAGGAGTCGACATTCAGTACTTC.